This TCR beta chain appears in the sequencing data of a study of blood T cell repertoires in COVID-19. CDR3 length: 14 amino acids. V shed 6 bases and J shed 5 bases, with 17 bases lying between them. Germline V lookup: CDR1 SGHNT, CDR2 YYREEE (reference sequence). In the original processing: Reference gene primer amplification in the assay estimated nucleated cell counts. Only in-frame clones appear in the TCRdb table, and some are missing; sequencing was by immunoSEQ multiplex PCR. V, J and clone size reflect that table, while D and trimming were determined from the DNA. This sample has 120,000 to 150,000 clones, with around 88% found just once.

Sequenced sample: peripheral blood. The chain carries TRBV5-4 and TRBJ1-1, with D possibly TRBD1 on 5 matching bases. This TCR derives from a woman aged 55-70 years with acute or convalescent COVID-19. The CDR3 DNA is TGTGCCAGCAAATCTCCGGCAGGGCAAACTGAAGCTTTCTTT. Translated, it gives CASKSPAGQTEAFF.